Listed below are T cell receptor beta chains from one sample, sequenced in a study of neoadjuvant anti-PD-1 for oral cavity cancer. This table comes from immunoSEQ multiplex PCR, and its TCRdb copy is limited to in-frame clones, with some not included. The table records around 81,000 clones, around 80% of them present only once. Sequenced here: PBMCs, sampled before nivolumab (anti-PD-1) treatment. The receptors come from a person aged 40-85 years with oral cavity squamous cell carcinoma. The CDR3 runs from the conserved cysteine through the conserved F or W. Each record gives: V gene, clone size, J gene, D gene, CDR3 length, CDR3 DNA, CDR3 protein. A D gene is named only where the DNA matches it firmly. Only part of the rows carry a size: once, few, many, or a class if the clone is expanded.

v_call: TRBV5-1; clone_size: -; j_call: TRBJ2-5; d_call: TRBD2; cdr3_length: 15; cdr3_nt: TGCGCCAGCAGCTCGGGACTAGCGGGCCAAGAGACCCAGTACTTC; cdr3_aa: CASSSGLAGQETQYF
v_call: TRBV5-1; clone_size: -; j_call: TRBJ1-4; d_call: -; cdr3_length: 15; cdr3_nt: TGCGCCAGCAGCTTGCTGAGGGGGACTAATGAAAAACTGTTTTTT; cdr3_aa: CASSLLRGTNEKLFF
v_call: TRBV11-3; clone_size: -; j_call: TRBJ2-3; d_call: -; cdr3_length: 15; cdr3_nt: TGTGCCAGCAGCTTCGGCAGGGGAAGTGTTGATACGCAGTATTTT; cdr3_aa: CASSFGRGSVDTQYF
v_call: TRBV5-6; clone_size: once; j_call: TRBJ1-3; d_call: -; cdr3_length: 15; cdr3_nt: TGTGCCAGCAGCGTAACAGGGACCTCTGGAAACACCATATATTTT; cdr3_aa: CASSVTGTSGNTIYF
v_call: TRBV29-1; clone_size: -; j_call: TRBJ2-7; d_call: -; cdr3_length: 11; cdr3_nt: TGCAGCGGGGAACAAGGATACGAGCAGTACTTC; cdr3_aa: CSGEQGYEQYF
v_call: TRBV9; clone_size: -; j_call: TRBJ1-3; d_call: -; cdr3_length: 15; cdr3_nt: TGTGCCAGCAGCGAACAGGCGGCGCGGGGAAACACCATATATTTT; cdr3_aa: CASSEQAARGNTIYF
v_call: TRBV4-1; clone_size: once; j_call: TRBJ1-2; d_call: TRBD1; cdr3_length: 16; cdr3_nt: TGCGCCAGCAGCCAAGATCGGGACAGGGGGTACTATGGCTACACCTTC; cdr3_aa: CASSQDRDRGYYGYTF
v_call: TRBV7-7; clone_size: few; j_call: TRBJ1-2; d_call: -; cdr3_length: 14; cdr3_nt: TGTGCTAGCAGCTTAATGGGCAGAACCTATGGCTACACCTTC; cdr3_aa: CASSLMGRTYGYTF
v_call: TRBV6-6; clone_size: once; j_call: TRBJ2-1; d_call: -; cdr3_length: 12; cdr3_nt: TGTGCCAGCAGTTACCAGGGGGGGGAGCAGTTCTTC; cdr3_aa: CASSYQGGEQFF
v_call: TRBV7-3; clone_size: once; j_call: TRBJ2-7; d_call: -; cdr3_length: 15; cdr3_nt: TGTGCCAGCAGCTCCTCCGTAGGGCCCAACTACGAGCAGTACTTC; cdr3_aa: CASSSSVGPNYEQYF
v_call: TRBV7-8; clone_size: -; j_call: TRBJ1-5; d_call: TRBD1; cdr3_length: 15; cdr3_nt: TGTGCCAGCAGCCCCGGGACAGAGGACAATCAGCCCCAGCATTTT; cdr3_aa: CASSPGTEDNQPQHF
v_call: TRBV27; clone_size: -; j_call: TRBJ2-3; d_call: TRBD2; cdr3_length: 16; cdr3_nt: TGTGCCAGCAGTTTAGGTGGCGGGGGGCCAGGAGATACGCAGTATTTT; cdr3_aa: CASSLGGGGPGDTQYF
v_call: TRBV4-1; clone_size: -; j_call: TRBJ2-5; d_call: -; cdr3_length: 14; cdr3_nt: TGCGCCAGCAGCCAAGACAACCTAAAAGAGACCCAGTACTTC; cdr3_aa: CASSQDNLKETQYF
v_call: TRBV5-1; clone_size: -; j_call: TRBJ2-3; d_call: -; cdr3_length: 15; cdr3_nt: TGCGCCAGCAGCTTACAGGAACCTAGCACAGATACGCAGTATTTT; cdr3_aa: CASSLQEPSTDTQYF
v_call: TRBV27; clone_size: few; j_call: TRBJ2-1; d_call: TRBD2; cdr3_length: 16; cdr3_nt: TGTGCCAGCAGTGCTCGTGGCGGGAGTTCAGTCGATGAGCAGTTCTTC; cdr3_aa: CASSARGGSSVDEQFF
v_call: TRBV5-6; clone_size: once; j_call: TRBJ1-5; d_call: -; cdr3_length: 12; cdr3_nt: TGTGCCACCCCCGGAGGGAATCAGCCCCAGCATTTT; cdr3_aa: CATPGGNQPQHF
v_call: TRBV6-5; clone_size: -; j_call: TRBJ2-7; d_call: -; cdr3_length: 13; cdr3_nt: TGTGCCAGCAGTTACGTTTTAAGTTACGAGCAGTACTTC; cdr3_aa: CASSYVLSYEQYF
v_call: TRBV9; clone_size: -; j_call: TRBJ2-7; d_call: -; cdr3_length: 15; cdr3_nt: TGTGCCAGCAGCAGGGGCGGAGTTCAGGGCTACGAGCAGTACTTC; cdr3_aa: CASSRGGVQGYEQYF
v_call: TRBV6-5; clone_size: -; j_call: TRBJ2-2; d_call: -; cdr3_length: 15; cdr3_nt: TGTGCCAGCAGTTCCGGGGAAACCACCGGCGGGGAGCTGTTTTTT; cdr3_aa: CASSSGETTGGELFF
v_call: TRBV5-1; clone_size: -; j_call: TRBJ2-5; d_call: -; cdr3_length: 16; cdr3_nt: TGCGCCAGCAGCTCGGTCGTGGGCGGGGCTCAAGAGACCCAGTACTTC; cdr3_aa: CASSSVVGGAQETQYF
v_call: TRBV2; clone_size: -; j_call: TRBJ1-2; d_call: -; cdr3_length: 13; cdr3_nt: TGTGCCAGCAGCGAGGACACTAACTATGGCTACACCTTC; cdr3_aa: CASSEDTNYGYTF
v_call: TRBV6-5; clone_size: once; j_call: TRBJ1-2; d_call: TRBD1; cdr3_length: 13; cdr3_nt: TGTGCCAGCAGTTACGCGACAGGGGACGGCTACACCTTC; cdr3_aa: CASSYATGDGYTF
v_call: TRBV18; clone_size: few; j_call: TRBJ1-4; d_call: TRBD1; cdr3_length: 14; cdr3_nt: TGTGCCAGCTCTCCGGGACAGGGTAATGAAAAACTGTTTTTT; cdr3_aa: CASSPGQGNEKLFF
v_call: TRBV7-3; clone_size: once; j_call: TRBJ2-3; d_call: TRBD2; cdr3_length: 15; cdr3_nt: TGTGCCAGCAGCCTCTCTAGCGGGAGCACAGATACGCAGTATTTT; cdr3_aa: CASSLSSGSTDTQYF
v_call: TRBV7-2; clone_size: -; j_call: TRBJ1-1; d_call: -; cdr3_length: 13; cdr3_nt: TGTGCCAGCAGCTTTGATGAGGGAGGGCAAACTTTCTTT; cdr3_aa: CASSFDEGGQTFF
v_call: TRBV5-4; clone_size: -; j_call: TRBJ2-5; d_call: TRBD2; cdr3_length: 16; cdr3_nt: TGTGCCAGCAGCTTGATGAGCGGGAGCTCTCTAGAGACCCAGTACTTC; cdr3_aa: CASSLMSGSSLETQYF
v_call: TRBV7-2; clone_size: -; j_call: TRBJ1-2; d_call: -; cdr3_length: 16; cdr3_nt: TGTGCCAGCAGCTTAGCGCCAGACCTCACCGTCTATGGCTACACCTTC; cdr3_aa: CASSLAPDLTVYGYTF
v_call: TRBV30; clone_size: -; j_call: TRBJ1-1; d_call: -; cdr3_length: 15; cdr3_nt: TGTGCCTGGGCCTGGGATATTCCCAGTAAAGATAAAGCTTTCTTT; cdr3_aa: CAWAWDIPSKDKAFF
v_call: TRBV7-9; clone_size: few; j_call: TRBJ1-1; d_call: -; cdr3_length: 13; cdr3_nt: TGTGCCAGCAGCTCAACGAACCCACCTGAAGCTTTCTTT; cdr3_aa: CASSSTNPPEAFF
v_call: TRBV5-8; clone_size: -; j_call: TRBJ2-5; d_call: -; cdr3_length: 14; cdr3_nt: TGTGCCAGCAGCTTGGGGATAGGCCAAGAGACCCAGTACTTC; cdr3_aa: CASSLGIGQETQYF
v_call: TRBV10-1; clone_size: -; j_call: TRBJ2-1; d_call: -; cdr3_length: 15; cdr3_nt: TGCGCCAGCAGTGAGGTATTAGCCTCCTACAATGAGCAGTTCTTC; cdr3_aa: CASSEVLASYNEQFF